The 22 T cell receptor beta chains given below trace back to one sample, sequenced in a study of shared clonotypes between healthy human individuals. Only in-frame clones appear in the TCRdb table, and some are missing; sequencing was by immunoSEQ multiplex PCR. The sample shows a few million clones, around 90% of them seen only once. The sample consisted of naive CD4+ T cells from PBMCs. Subset described: CD45RA+ positively selected. The receptors come from a man aged 18 to 35 in good health. Some clones in this sample may be carry-over from other donors' samples.

This rearrangement joins TRBV6-1 to TRBJ1-6; 8 bases align to TRBD1. The CDR3 is made up of 16 amino acids. Unmatched junction bases numbered 8, after V lost 4 bases and J lost 6 bases. The germline gives CDR1 MNHNS, CDR2 SASEGT. The CDR3 is CASSGKSDRVNSPLHF. Written as DNA, the CDR3 is TGTGCCAGCAGTGGTAAATCGGACAGGGTTAATTCACCCCTCCACTTT.

The chain combines TRBV10-3 with TRBJ2-3; the D gene could be TRBD1 or TRBD2 (5 bases each). Germline V gene data show CDR1 as ENHRY and CDR2 as SYGVKD. The CDR3 sequence is 12 residues long. V lost 10 bases, J lost 0 bases, and 8 bases lay in between. CDR3 protein: CATGDSTDTQYF. The CDR3 nucleotides read TGTGCCACTGGGGACAGCACAGATACGCAGTATTTT.

The V gene is TRBV6-1, the J gene TRBJ1-5; D gene uncertain. This CDR3 is built from 15 residues. The V end lost 3 bases, the J end lost 1 base, and 10 bases lay between the germline ends. Germline V gene sequence: CDR1 MNHNS, CDR2 SASEGT. The CDR3: CASSEPDWSNQPQHF. DNA for the CDR3: TGTGCCAGCAGTGAGCCAGACTGGAGCAATCAGCCCCAGCATTTT.

The gene calls are TRBV28 and TRBJ2-3; D is perhaps TRBD1 or TRBD2 (5 bases each). The CDR3 contains 15 residues. Germline lookup yields CDR1 MDHEN and CDR2 SYDVKM. V was clipped by 5 bases and J by 1 base, with 13 bases between them. This CDR3 reads CASSVGTARTDTQYF. The DNA of the CDR3 is TGTGCCAGCAGTGTAGGGACGGCGCGCACAGATACGCAGTATTTT.

For this clone: The sample contains more than one DNA sequence encoding this CDR3. The chain employs TRBV29-1 and TRBJ2-7, with D hard to call. CDR3 length: 12 residues. CDR1 is SQVTM, CDR2 ANQGSEA, per germline. V was cut by 6 bases and J by 2 bases, with 11 bases left in between. The CDR3 sequence is CSVRTATYEQYF. The CDR3 DNA reads as TGCAGCGTCCGGACCGCTACCTACGAGCAGTACTTC.

This chain links TRBV2 with TRBJ2-5, with D uncertain. The CDR3 extends over 13 amino acids. Trimming took 3 bases from V and 4 from J, leaving 9 bases between them. Germline CDR1 reads SNHLY; CDR2 reads FYNNEI. The CDR3 sequence: CASSDTSRETQYF. The CDR3 DNA follows: TGTGCCAGCAGTGACACCTCCCGAGAGACCCAGTACTTC. Based on the CDR3 plus reference TRBV2 and TRBJ2-5, the full variable domain is EPEVTQTPSHQVTQMGQEVILRCVPISNHLYFYWYRQILGQKVEFLVSFYNNEISEKSEIFDDQFSVERPDGSNFTLKIRSTKLEDSAMYFCASSDTSRETQYFGPGTRLLVL.

V is TRBV19 and J is TRBJ1-5; tentative D call: TRBD1 (5 bases). Per the germline V gene, CDR1 is LNHDA and CDR2 is SQIVND (reference sequence). CDR3 size: 13 residues. V dropped 7 bases and J dropped 5 bases, with 12 bases sitting between them. In DNA, the CDR3 is TGTGCCAGTAATGACAGAAGAGATCAGCCCCAGCATTTT. Translated, it gives CASNDRRDQPQHF.

V is TRBV13 and J is TRBJ2-7, with 7 bases identical to TRBD1. With 5 bases clipped from V and 9 bases from J, the junction kept 7 bases outside the gene matches. CDR1 and CDR2 from the germline V gene are PRHDT and FYEKMQ (reference sequence). This CDR3 comprises 12 residues. The CDR3 DNA follows: TGTGCCAGCAGCGCTCGAGGGGGCGGGCAGTACTTC. Translated, it gives CASSARGGGQYF.

V gene TRBV5-1 combines with J gene TRBJ2-7, with D possibly being TRBD1 (6 bases). Germline assignment: CDR1 SGHRS and CDR2 YFSETQ. Trimming took off 0 bases at V and 2 bases at J, with 18 bases between the two ends. The CDR3 sequence is 17 residues long. The CDR3: CASSLVLSWSGAYEQYF. The CDR3 DNA sequence: TGCGCCAGCAGCTTGGTTCTATCATGGTCAGGGGCCTACGAGCAGTACTTC.

With respect to this clone: Other DNA sequences in this specimen translate into the identical CDR3. The V gene is TRBV5-1, the J gene TRBJ2-2; D remains unclear. This CDR3 is built from 14 residues. Per germline, CDR1 SGHRS and CDR2 YFSETQ. Trimming stripped 0 bases from V and 1 base from J, with 4 bases between. CDR3 region: CASSLERNTGELFF. DNA of the CDR3: TGCGCCAGCAGCTTGGAGCGGAACACCGGGGAGCTGTTTTTT.

About this clone: Other DNA variants within this sample encode the same CDR3. The chain combines TRBV5-6 with TRBJ1-1; D not resolved. Trimming shortened V by 4 bases and J by 1 base, and 11 bases separated the two germline ends. The CDR3 extends over 14 amino acids. Germline CDR1 SGHDT, CDR2 YYEEEE. CDR3 in amino acids: CASSRRGPNTEAFF. The CDR3 DNA sequence: TGTGCCAGCAGCCGTCGTGGTCCGAACACTGAAGCTTTCTTT.

J is TRBJ2-7 and V is TRBV30; TRBD2 aligns across 7 bases. Germline CDR1 and CDR2: GTSNPN and SVGIG (reference sequence). Losses at the gene ends were 0 bases for V and 4 bases for J; bases not matched to a gene: 9. This CDR3 contains 15 residues. The CDR3 DNA sequence: TGTGCCTGGAGTGTGCAGCGGGGACTCCAGTACGAGCAGTACTTC. Protein: CAWSVQRGLQYEQYF.

This chain joins TRBV25-1 and TRBJ1-1; 7 bases align to TRBD1. Germline CDR1 and CDR2: MGHDK and SYGVNS. This CDR3 has 13 amino acids. With 10 bases clipped from V and 0 bases from J, the junction kept 5 bases outside the gene matches. The CDR3 loop reads CATMGQMNTEAFF. CDR3 sequence (DNA): TGTGCCACGATGGGACAGATGAACACTGAAGCTTTCTTT.

CDR3: CASSLAETSGRSDTQYF. The CDR3 DNA sequence: TGTGCCAGCAGCTTGGCGGAGACTAGCGGGAGGTCAGATACGCAGTATTTT. The rearrangement uses TRBV5-6 and TRBJ2-3; TRBD2 aligns across 13 bases. The CDR3 spans 17 residues. Germline CDR1 is SGHDT and CDR2 is YYEEEE. J lost 4 bases, V lost 0 bases, and 5 bases had no gene match. The full variable domain, its missing parts supplied by reference TRBV5-6 and TRBJ2-3, is DAGVTQSPTHLIKTRGQQVTLRCSPKSGHDTVSWYQQALGQGPQFIFQYYEEEERQRGNFPDRFSGHQFPNYSSELNVNALLLGDSALYLCASSLAETSGRSDTQYFGPGTRLTVL.

The J gene is TRBJ2-1, the V gene TRBV29-1; 10 bases agree with TRBD2. The CDR3 length is 15 residues. The V gene end was trimmed by 7 bases and the J gene end by 0 bases; junction bases not matched to a gene: 6. Germline V CDR1 and CDR2: SQVTM, ANQGSEA. Here the CDR3 reads CSAVGTSASYNEQFF. In DNA, the CDR3 is TGCAGCGCAGTTGGGACTAGCGCCTCCTACAATGAGCAGTTCTTC.

This chain links TRBV11-2 with TRBJ2-1; D unresolved. CDR1 is SGHAT and CDR2 is FQNNGV in the germline V gene. V was cut by 1 base and J by 1 base, with 8 bases left in between. This CDR3 has 15 amino acids. The CDR3 loop is CASSLGPGSYNEQFF. The CDR3 DNA reads TGTGCCAGCAGCTTAGGGCCCGGATCCTACAATGAGCAGTTCTTC.

This clone was observed once. The chain has TRBV5-1 and TRBJ2-5; TRBD2 aligns across 13 bases. CDR1 is SGHRS and CDR2 is YFSETQ in the germline V gene. The CDR3 is made up of 15 amino acids. The ends lost 5 bases at V and 2 bases at J; junction bases unmatched: 3. CDR3 in amino acids: CASRQLAGGQETQYF. CDR3 DNA: TGCGCCAGCAGACAACTAGCGGGAGGGCAAGAGACCCAGTACTTC.

The chain links TRBV5-4 to TRBJ2-5, with 8 bases matching TRBD2. Germline V CDR1 and CDR2: SGHNT, YYREEE (reference sequence). V shed 4 bases, J shed 1 base, and the junction held 6 bases outside the gene matches. This CDR3 comprises 15 residues. In nucleotides, the CDR3 is TGTGCCAGCAGCCCCGGGGGGGGGAGCCAAGAGACCCAGTACTTC. It translates to CASSPGGGSQETQYF.

The CDR3 spells CATSRAMGLGGETQYF. The CDR3 DNA follows: TGTGCCACCAGCAGAGCCATGGGACTAGGCGGGGAGACCCAGTACTTC. This chain uses TRBV15 with TRBJ2-5; 8 bases map to TRBD2. The CDR3 runs 16 residues. Germline V gene sequence: CDR1 LNHNV, CDR2 YYDKDF (reference sequence). Trimming cost V 1 base and J 5 bases; bases outside gene matches: 9. Looking up the rest from reference TRBV15 and TRBJ2-5 gives the full variable domain: DAMVIQNPRYQVTQFGKPVTLSCSQTLNHNVMYWYQQKSSQAPKLLFHYYDKDFNNEADTPDNFQSRRPNTSFCFLDIRSPGLGDTAMYLCATSRAMGLGGETQYFGPGTRLLVL.

This chain links TRBV5-1 with TRBJ1-5, with TRBD1 matching over 9 bases. Trimming cost V 4 bases and J 5 bases; bases outside gene matches: 10. Looked up from germline, CDR1 is SGHRS and CDR2 is YFSETQ. This CDR3 spans 16 amino acids. CDR3 amino acids: CASSPYTGGSDQPQHF. The CDR3 DNA is TGCGCCAGCAGCCCATATACAGGGGGCTCTGATCAGCCCCAGCATTTT.

In the case of this clone: Because the CDR3's place on the DNA is in doubt, the DNA is left out and the CDR3 is given as listed by TCRdb. The chain employs TRBV6-5 and TRBJ1-1. The CDR3 length is 14 residues, termini included. From germline, CDR1 is MNHEY and CDR2 SVGAGI. The CDR3 spells CASSSSRENTEAFF.

The rearrangement links TRBV28 to TRBJ1-2; D gene unclear. The length of the CDR3 is 12 residues. Deletions cut 7 bases from V and 0 bases from J, with 6 bases between. Per the germline V gene, CDR1 is MDHEN and CDR2 is SYDVKM. CDR3 sequence: CASMSSNYGYTF. CDR3 coding DNA: TGTGCCAGCATGAGTTCTAACTATGGCTACACCTTC.